One sample yielded the 30 T cell receptor beta chains listed below, sequenced in a study of neoadjuvant anti-PD-1 for oral cavity cancer. The assay was immunoSEQ multiplex PCR, and TCRdb's table has in-frame clones only and misses some. The table records around 31,000 clones, just under 90% of them present only once. Material: PBMCs, obtained before nivolumab (anti-PD-1) treatment. These receptors came from a person aged 40 to 85 with oral cavity squamous cell carcinoma.

V gene TRBV6-4 combines with J gene TRBJ2-3, with 8 bases aligning to TRBD1. The CDR3 is 14 residues long. Germline V CDR1 and CDR2: MRHNA, SNTAGT. The ends lost 4 bases at V and 1 base at J; junction bases unmatched: 1. CDR3 nucleotide sequence: TGTGCCAGCAGTGGGGGACAGGGCACAGATACGCAGTATTTT. Translated, it gives CASSGGQGTDTQYF.

The V and J genes are TRBV7-2 and TRBJ2-3; no clear D gene. Germline V gene data show CDR1 as SGHTA and CDR2 as FQGNSA. Trimming cost V 1 base and J 1 base, with 3 bases left between them. The CDR3 consists of 13 residues. The CDR3 protein is CASSLGGTDTQYF. CDR3 nucleotides: TGTGCCAGCAGCTTAGGGGGCACAGATACGCAGTATTTT.

V is TRBV19 and J is TRBJ2-7; TRBD1 agrees at 7 bases. Germline CDR1 reads LNHDA; CDR2 reads SQIVND (reference sequence). Trimming removed 5 bases from V and 2 bases from J; junction bases left unmatched: 6. CDR3 size: 14 residues. Written as DNA, the CDR3 is TGTGCCAGTAGTTTCTCACAGGGGCCCTACGAGCAGTACTTC. This gives the protein CASSFSQGPYEQYF.

The V gene is TRBV7-2, the J gene TRBJ2-7, with 8 bases identical to TRBD1. With V trimmed by 3 bases and J by 7 bases, 14 bases remained unmatched. This CDR3 is 16 amino acids long. From germline, CDR1 is SGHTA and CDR2 FQGNSA. The CDR3 DNA reads as TGTGCCAGCAGCTTGAGCTATGGACAGGGATCGAGGGAGCAGTACTTC. It translates to CASSLSYGQGSREQYF.

The chain is built from TRBV7-9 and TRBJ2-5; possible D gene TRBD2, 6 bases. TRBJ2-7 matches the DNA end more closely, so the J call is doubtful. Germline V CDR1 and CDR2: SEHNR, FQNEAQ (reference sequence). This CDR3 comprises 14 residues. The DNA for the CDR3 is TGTGCCAGCAGCTTAGCGGAGGGGATGAACGAGCAGTACTTC. Protein product: CASSLAEGMNEQYF.

This clone was counted once. V gene TRBV10-2 combines with J gene TRBJ2-2; TRBD2 aligns across 9 bases. Trimming cost V 5 bases and J 5 bases; bases outside gene matches: 9. This CDR3 has 16 amino acids. The germline V gene has CDR1 WSHSY and CDR2 SAAADI. The CDR3 region is CASSPVGLAGTGELFF. DNA for the CDR3: TGCGCCAGCAGTCCGGTGGGGCTAGCGGGAACCGGGGAGCTGTTTTTT.

The chain links TRBV5-1 to TRBJ1-6, with a possible D match to TRBD1 (6 bases). V dropped 0 bases and J dropped 9 bases, with 10 bases sitting between them. The CDR3 is made up of 14 amino acids. The germline V gene has CDR1 SGHRS and CDR2 YFSETQ. The CDR3 DNA is TGCGCCAGCAGCTTGGACAGGGAGGGTTCACCCCTCCACTTT. It specifies CASSLDREGSPLHF.

The J gene is TRBJ1-1, the V gene TRBV30; D remains ambiguous. This CDR3 contains 12 residues. Between the trimmed V and J ends, which lost 3 bases and 0 bases, there was a span of 5 bases. Per the germline V gene, CDR1 is GTSNPN and CDR2 is SVGIG (reference sequence). The CDR3 loop is CAWSSMNTEAFF. In nucleotides, the CDR3 is TGTGCCTGGAGCAGCATGAACACTGAAGCTTTCTTT.

The chain joins TRBV10-3 to TRBJ1-3; D gene unclear. The germline V and J ends were trimmed by 7 bases and 0 bases, with 10 bases remaining between them. Germline V gene lookup returns CDR1 ENHRY and CDR2 SYGVKD. This CDR3 has 14 amino acids. The CDR3 spells CAITVGFSGNTIYF. CDR3 nucleotides: TGTGCCATCACGGTAGGGTTCTCTGGAAACACCATATATTTT.

The CDR3, as DNA: TGTGCCAGCAGCGTAGCTGGTGGGGGCAGAAACTTCTACGAGCAGTACTTC. Residues: CASSVAGGGRNFYEQYF. The rearrangement links TRBV9 to TRBJ2-7; possible D gene TRBD1, 6 bases. The germline V gene encodes CDR1 SGDLS and CDR2 YYNGEE. V was cut by 0 bases and J by 3 bases, with 19 bases left in between. The CDR3 loop spans 17 amino acids.

The gene calls are TRBV9 and TRBJ1-1; D not resolved. The CDR3 sequence is 16 residues long. The germline V and J ends were trimmed by 0 bases and 1 base, with 13 bases remaining between them. Germline V gene data show CDR1 as SGDLS and CDR2 as YYNGEE. The CDR3 sequence: CASSVGAGEGNTEAFF. Here the CDR3 DNA reads TGTGCCAGCAGCGTAGGGGCCGGGGAGGGGAACACTGAAGCTTTCTTT. The variable domain in full, completed from reference TRBV9 and TRBJ1-1, reads DSGVTQTPKHLITATGQRVTLRCSPRSGDLSVYWYQQSLDQGLQFLIQYYNGEERAKGNILERFSAQQFPDLHSELNLSSLELGDSALYFCASSVGAGEGNTEAFFGQGTRLTVV.

This sequence joins TRBV5-6 and TRBJ2-5, with TRBD1 identical over 8 bases. The CDR3 loop spans 14 amino acids. V gave up 1 base and J gave up 5 bases; unmatched junction bases: 4. Germline V lookup: CDR1 SGHDT, CDR2 YYEEEE. This CDR3 reads CASSLSQGVETQYF. The CDR3 bases are TGTGCCAGCAGCTTGTCACAGGGGGTGGAGACCCAGTACTTC.

V and J are TRBV30 and TRBJ1-2, with 10 bases aligning to TRBD1. The length of the CDR3 is 14 residues. With V trimmed by 1 base and J by 7 bases, 6 bases remained unmatched. Looked up from germline, CDR1 is GTSNPN and CDR2 is SVGIG (reference sequence). CDR3 loop: CAWSAGRDRGGYTF. CDR3 nucleotides: TGTGCCTGGAGTGCAGGACGGGACAGGGGTGGCTACACCTTC.

A few counts support this clone. The DNA of the CDR3 is TGTGCCAGCAGCTATAAGGAGGATCAGCCCCAGCATTTT. Residues: CASSYKEDQPQHF. The chain has TRBV7-2 and TRBJ1-5; D unresolved. CDR3 length equals 13 residues. Deletions cut 4 bases from V and 5 bases from J, with 9 bases between. Per germline, CDR1 SGHTA and CDR2 FQGNSA.

The count of this clone is one. The chain carries TRBV6-5 and TRBJ2-3, with 12 bases matching TRBD2. V was clipped by 0 bases and J by 6 bases; unmatched bases: 4. CDR1 MNHEY and CDR2 SVGAGI come from the germline V gene. The CDR3 extends over 16 amino acids. CDR3: CASSYSSSGGVDTQYF. The DNA for the CDR3 is TGTGCCAGCAGTTACTCATCTAGCGGGGGGGTCGATACGCAGTATTTT.

The chain combines TRBV5-1 with TRBJ1-1; D remains ambiguous. V gave up 2 bases and J gave up 2 bases, with 10 bases separating them. Germline V gene lookup returns CDR1 SGHRS and CDR2 YFSETQ. The CDR3 totals 14 residues. The CDR3 nucleotides are TGCGCCAGCAGCTTTAGTAGGGATAACACTGAAGCTTTCTTT. Translated, it gives CASSFSRDNTEAFF. The full variable domain, rest sourced from reference TRBV5-1 and TRBJ1-1, is KAGVTQTPRYLIKTRGQQVTLSCSPISGHRSVSWYQQTPGQGLQFLFEYFSETQRNKGNFPGRFSGRQFSNSRSEMNVSTLELGDSALYLCASSFSRDNTEAFFGQGTRLTVV.

V usage is TRBV6-5 and J usage is TRBJ2-1, with a possible D match to TRBD2 (6 bases). V gave up 5 bases and J gave up 6 bases, with 17 bases separating them. The germline gives CDR1 MNHEY, CDR2 SVGAGI. This CDR3 comprises 15 residues. The CDR3 DNA reads as TGTGCCAGCAGTGTAACGCGGGGAATAAGCAATGAGCAGTTCTTC. Translating gives CASSVTRGISNEQFF.

V gene TRBV10-3 combines with J gene TRBJ2-5; 11 bases are shared with TRBD1. Germline lookup yields CDR1 ENHRY and CDR2 SYGVKD. The V gene end was trimmed by 4 bases and the J gene end by 1 base; junction bases not matched to a gene: 5. The CDR3 has 16 amino acids. The CDR3 DNA is TGTGCCATCAGTGGGGGAGGGACAGGGGGCCAAGAGACCCAGTACTTC. Protein sequence: CAISGGGTGGQETQYF.

The genes are TRBV7-3 and TRBJ2-2, with D unresolved. This CDR3 region has 13 residues. Looked up from germline, CDR1 is SGHTA and CDR2 is FQGTGA. With 1 base removed from V and 6 bases from J, the gap between germline ends came to 6 bases. CDR3 region: CASSLSGPGELFF. DNA of the CDR3: TGTGCCAGCAGCTTAAGTGGACCCGGGGAGCTGTTTTTT. The full variable domain, rest sourced from reference TRBV7-3 and TRBJ2-2, is GAGVSQTPSNKVTEKGKYVELRCDPISGHTALYWYRQSLGQGPEFLIYFQGTGAADDSGLPNDRFFAVRPEGSVSTLKIQRTERGDSAVYLCASSLSGPGELFFGEGSRLTVL.

The CDR3 loop reads CASSLAQGDTEAFF. CDR3 DNA: TGTGCCAGCAGCTTAGCTCAGGGGGACACTGAAGCTTTCTTT. The chain has TRBV7-2 and TRBJ1-1; TRBD1 matches at 7 bases. The germline CDR1 and CDR2 sequences are SGHTA and FQGNSA. There are 14 residues in the CDR3. The V segment lost 0 bases and the J segment 3 bases; nucleotides outside the gene matches: 1.

The chain links TRBV7-2 to TRBJ1-1; a weak D match, TRBD1 (6 bases). V gave up 4 bases and J gave up 4 bases, with 16 bases separating them. Germline CDR1 reads SGHTA; CDR2 reads FQGNSA. The CDR3 loop spans 15 amino acids. The CDR3 region has the DNA TGTGCCAGCAGCTCAAGTGGAGGGGGTGGCACTGAAGCTTTCTTT. Amino acid sequence: CASSSSGGGGTEAFF. Full variable domain (rest looked up from reference TRBV7-2 and TRBJ1-1): GAGVSQSPSNKVTEKGKDVELRCDPISGHTALYWYRQSLGQGLEFLIYFQGNSAPDKSGLPSDRFSAERTGGSVSTLTIQRTQQEDSAVYLCASSSSGGGGTEAFFGQGTRLTVV.

This rearrangement joins TRBV10-2 to TRBJ2-5, with 10 nucleotides matching TRBD1. The length of the CDR3 is 14 residues. Looked up from germline, CDR1 is WSHSY and CDR2 is SAAADI. The J segment lost 2 bases and the V segment lost 6 bases, leaving 3 bases of the junction unmatched. The CDR3 DNA reads TGCGCCAGCAGAGACAGGGGGCAACAAGAGACCCAGTACTTC. It is translated as CASRDRGQQETQYF.

The CDR3 coding sequence is TGTGCCAGCAGTGGGACAGGGGGCACCACTGAAGCTTTCTTT. Translated: CASSGTGGTTEAFF. The chain joins TRBV6-1 to TRBJ1-1; 11 nucleotides agree with TRBD1. Germline CDR1 and CDR2: MNHNS and SASEGT. With V trimmed by 4 bases and J by 4 bases, 2 bases remained unmatched. The length of the CDR3 is 14 residues.

This sequence joins TRBV4-1 and TRBJ2-6; 7 nucleotides match TRBD2. This CDR3 is 17 amino acids long. Germline loops: CDR1 MGHRA, CDR2 YSYEKL. J lost 1 base, V lost 2 bases, and 5 bases had no gene match. CDR3 region: CASSQQGGVSGANVLTF. In DNA form, the CDR3 reads TGCGCCAGCAGCCAACAGGGAGGGGTATCTGGGGCCAACGTCCTGACTTTC.

The chain joins TRBV28 to TRBJ2-7; the D is unclear. The CDR3 consists of 11 residues. Germline lookup yields CDR1 MDHEN and CDR2 SYDVKM. V lost 3 bases to trimming and J lost 6 bases, with 6 bases between them. Here the CDR3 reads CASSFIAEQYF. The CDR3 DNA is TGTGCCAGCAGTTTTATTGCCGAGCAGTACTTC.

The genes are TRBV19 and TRBJ2-2; 8 bases fit TRBD1. The CDR3 totals 14 residues. V shed 2 bases, J shed 4 bases, and the junction held 0 bases outside the gene matches. Germline CDR1 is LNHDA and CDR2 is SQIVND (reference sequence). CDR3 loop: CASSITGGTGELFF. DNA for the CDR3: TGTGCCAGTAGTATAACAGGGGGCACCGGGGAGCTGTTTTTT.

The V call is TRBV10-3, the J call TRBJ2-1; D unresolved. With 8 bases removed from V and 6 bases from J, the gap between germline ends came to 14 bases. This CDR3 comprises 13 residues. Per germline, CDR1 ENHRY and CDR2 SYGVKD. This CDR3 is CAIGVNQGNEQFF. The DNA for the CDR3 is TGTGCCATCGGGGTAAACCAAGGCAATGAGCAGTTCTTC.

This clone has only one observation. The chain couples TRBV11-2 to TRBJ1-1; no definite D call. The CDR3 runs to 16 residues. Germline CDR1 and CDR2: SGHAT and FQNNGV. Deletions cut 1 base from V and 1 base from J, with 13 bases between. CDR3 sequence (DNA): TGTGCCAGCAGCTTAGGAAGCCCGGGGAAGAACACTGAAGCTTTCTTT. Protein product: CASSLGSPGKNTEAFF. Looking up the rest from reference TRBV11-2 and TRBJ1-1 gives the full variable domain: EAGVAQSPRYKIIEKRQSVAFWCNPISGHATLYWYQQILGQGPKLLIQFQNNGVVDDSQLPKDRFSAERLKGVDSTLKIQPAKLEDSAVYLCASSLGSPGKNTEAFFGQGTRLTVV.

The chain combines TRBV6-5 with TRBJ2-7; no clear D gene. Trimming removed 0 bases from V and 2 bases from J, with 14 bases in between. CDR1 MNHEY and CDR2 SVGAGI come from the germline V gene. The CDR3 runs 16 residues. As DNA, the CDR3 is TGTGCCAGCAGTTACTCTGCCAGAGCCTTCACCTACGAGCAGTACTTC. Protein product: CASSYSARAFTYEQYF.

This clone counts as medium-sized (0.01 to 0.1%). The rearrangement links TRBV15 to TRBJ1-1; TRBD1 is a possible D gene (6 bases). Germline V gene sequence: CDR1 LNHNV, CDR2 YYDKDF (reference sequence). The CDR3 consists of 14 residues. Trimming removed 0 bases at V and 7 bases at J, with 12 bases between. The CDR3 spells CATSRDRGALEAFF. CDR3 bases: TGTGCCACCAGCAGAGATAGGGGGGCCCTTGAAGCTTTCTTT.